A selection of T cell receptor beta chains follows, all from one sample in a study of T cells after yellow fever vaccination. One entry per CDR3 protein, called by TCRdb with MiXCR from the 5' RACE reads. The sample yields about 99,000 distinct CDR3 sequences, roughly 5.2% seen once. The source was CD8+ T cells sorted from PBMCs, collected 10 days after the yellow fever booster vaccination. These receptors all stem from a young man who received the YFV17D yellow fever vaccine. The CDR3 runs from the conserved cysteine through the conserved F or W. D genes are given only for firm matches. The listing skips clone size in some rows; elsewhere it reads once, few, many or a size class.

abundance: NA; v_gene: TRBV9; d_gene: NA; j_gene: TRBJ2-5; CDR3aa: CASSPPSSETQYF; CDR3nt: TGTGCCAGCAGCCCGCCTAGCTCAGAGACCCAGTACTTC
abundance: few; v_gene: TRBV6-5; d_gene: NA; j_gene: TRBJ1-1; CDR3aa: CASSYSSNTEAFF; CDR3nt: TGTGCCAGCAGTTACAGTTCGAACACTGAAGCTTTCTTT
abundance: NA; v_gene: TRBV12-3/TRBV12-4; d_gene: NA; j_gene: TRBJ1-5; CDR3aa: CASRQGSNQPQHF; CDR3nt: TGTGCCAGCAGACAGGGAAGCAATCAGCCCCAGCATTTT
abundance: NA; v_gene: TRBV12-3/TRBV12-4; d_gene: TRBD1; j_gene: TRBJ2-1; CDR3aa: CASSLISRGPSGEQFF; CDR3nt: TGTGCCAGCAGTTTAATATCGAGGGGGCCCTCCGGGGAGCAGTTCTTC
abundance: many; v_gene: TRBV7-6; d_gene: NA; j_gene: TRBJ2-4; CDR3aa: CASSLDPGTENIQYF; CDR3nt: TGTGCCAGCAGCTTAGATCCGGGGACCGAAAACATTCAGTACTTC
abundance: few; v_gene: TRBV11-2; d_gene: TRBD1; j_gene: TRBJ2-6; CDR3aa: CASSLGETGGAGGANVLTF; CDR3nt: TGTGCCAGCAGCTTAGGGGAGACAGGGGGCGCGGGTGGGGCCAACGTCCTGACTTTC
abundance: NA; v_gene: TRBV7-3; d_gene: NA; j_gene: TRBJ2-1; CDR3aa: CASSLGQGLGEQFF; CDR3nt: TGTGCCAGCAGCTTAGGTCAGGGTCTGGGTGAGCAGTTCTTC
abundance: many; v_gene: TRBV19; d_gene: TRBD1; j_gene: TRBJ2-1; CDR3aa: CATRTGYIGEQFF; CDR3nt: TGTGCCACTCGGACAGGGTATATTGGTGAGCAGTTCTTC
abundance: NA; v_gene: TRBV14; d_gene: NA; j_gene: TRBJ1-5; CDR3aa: CASSQDGGQPQHF; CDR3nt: TGTGCCAGCAGCCAAGATGGGGGTCAGCCCCAGCATTTT
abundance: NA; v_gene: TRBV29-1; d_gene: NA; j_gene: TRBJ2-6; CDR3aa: CSVVVPPGANVLTF; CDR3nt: TGCAGCGTTGTTGTTCCCCCTGGGGCCAACGTCCTGACTTTC
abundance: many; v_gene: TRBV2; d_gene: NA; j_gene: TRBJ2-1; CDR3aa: CATSYSSYNEQFF; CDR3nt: TGTGCCACCTCGTATAGCTCCTACAATGAGCAGTTCTTC
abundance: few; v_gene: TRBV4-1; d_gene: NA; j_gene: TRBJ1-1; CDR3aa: CASSINTGRNTEAFF; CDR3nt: TGCGCCAGCAGCATAAACACGGGGCGGAACACTGAAGCTTTCTTT
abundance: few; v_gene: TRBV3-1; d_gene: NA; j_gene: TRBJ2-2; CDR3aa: CASSQDGAGELFF; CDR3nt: TGTGCCAGCAGCCAAGACGGTGCCGGGGAGCTGTTTTTT
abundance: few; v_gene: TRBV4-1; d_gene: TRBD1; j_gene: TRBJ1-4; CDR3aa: CASSQDPGQGEKLFF; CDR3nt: TGCGCCAGCAGCCAAGATCCGGGACAGGGGGAAAAACTGTTTTTT
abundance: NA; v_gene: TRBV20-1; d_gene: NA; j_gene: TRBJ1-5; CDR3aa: CSAPNRVGSYQPQHF; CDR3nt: TGCAGTGCCCCGAACAGGGTAGGTTCTTATCAGCCCCAGCATTTT
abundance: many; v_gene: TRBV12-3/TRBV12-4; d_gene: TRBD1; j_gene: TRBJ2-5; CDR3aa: CASSGTDQETQYF; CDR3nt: TGTGCCAGCAGCGGGACAGATCAAGAGACCCAGTACTTC
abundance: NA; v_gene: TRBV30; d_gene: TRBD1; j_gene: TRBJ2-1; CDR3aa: CAWKGTVRNEQFF; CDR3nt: TGTGCCTGGAAAGGGACAGTGAGGAATGAGCAGTTCTTC
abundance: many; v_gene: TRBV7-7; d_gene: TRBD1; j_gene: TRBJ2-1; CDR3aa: CASSLTQGAYNEQFF; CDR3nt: TGTGCCAGCAGCTTAACGCAGGGGGCGTACAATGAGCAGTTCTTC
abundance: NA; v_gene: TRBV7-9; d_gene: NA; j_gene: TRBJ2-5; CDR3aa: CASSGPYGETQYF; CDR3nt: TGTGCCAGCAGTGGACCTTACGGGGAGACCCAGTACTTC
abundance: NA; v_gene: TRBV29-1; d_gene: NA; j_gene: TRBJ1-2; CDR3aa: CSVERQLRGYTF; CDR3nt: TGCAGCGTTGAGAGACAGCTACGGGGCTACACCTTC
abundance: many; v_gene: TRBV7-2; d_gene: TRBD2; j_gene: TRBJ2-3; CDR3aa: CASSLWDSGVMDTQYF; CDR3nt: TGTGCCAGCAGCTTATGGGATAGCGGGGTTATGGATACGCAGTATTTT
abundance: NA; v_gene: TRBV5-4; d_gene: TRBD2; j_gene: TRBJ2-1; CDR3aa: CASRGLAGGLWEQFF; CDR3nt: TGTGCCAGCAGGGGACTAGCGGGGGGGCTATGGGAGCAGTTCTTC
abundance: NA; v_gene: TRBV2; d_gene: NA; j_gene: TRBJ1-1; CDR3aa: CASSGTAPEAFF; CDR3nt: TGTGCCAGCAGTGGGACGGCCCCAGAAGCTTTCTTT
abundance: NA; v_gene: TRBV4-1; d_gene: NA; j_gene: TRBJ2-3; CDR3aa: CASSQDPPDTQYF; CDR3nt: TGCGCCAGCAGCCAAGACCCCCCAGATACGCAGTATTTT
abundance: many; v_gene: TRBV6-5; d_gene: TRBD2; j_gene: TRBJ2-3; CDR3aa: CASSYVAGEGDTQYF; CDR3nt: TGTGCCAGCAGTTACGTAGCGGGGGAGGGAGATACGCAGTATTTT
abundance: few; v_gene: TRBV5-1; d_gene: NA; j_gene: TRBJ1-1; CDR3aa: CASSLASFNTEAFF; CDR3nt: TGCGCCAGCAGCTTGGCCTCATTCAACACTGAAGCTTTCTTT
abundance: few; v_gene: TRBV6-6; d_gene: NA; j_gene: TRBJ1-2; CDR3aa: CASTRDQEGYTF; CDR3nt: TGTGCCAGCACCAGGGACCAGGAGGGCTACACCTTC
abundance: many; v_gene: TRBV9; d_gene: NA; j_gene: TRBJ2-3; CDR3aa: CASSGGDGFTDTQYF; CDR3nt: TGTGCCAGCAGCGGGGGGGACGGATTCACAGATACGCAGTATTTT
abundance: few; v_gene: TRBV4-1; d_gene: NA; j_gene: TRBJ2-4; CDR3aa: CASSQGLGQSKNIQYF; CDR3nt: TGCGCCAGCAGCCAAGGGCTAGGCCAGAGCAAAAACATTCAGTACTTC
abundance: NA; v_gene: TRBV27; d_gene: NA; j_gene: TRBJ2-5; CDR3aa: CASSGGYGLAETQYF; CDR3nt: TGTGCCAGCAGTGGGGGGTATGGTTTAGCAGAGACCCAGTACTTC
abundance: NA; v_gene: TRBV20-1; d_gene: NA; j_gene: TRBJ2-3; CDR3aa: CSAREYLRRGYTDTQYF; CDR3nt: TGCAGTGCTAGAGAATACCTCCGGAGGGGTTACACAGATACGCAGTATTTT
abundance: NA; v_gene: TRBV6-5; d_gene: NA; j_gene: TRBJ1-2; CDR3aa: CASSSSDSFYGYTF; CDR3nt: TGTGCCAGCAGTTCGTCGGACAGCTTCTATGGCTACACCTTC
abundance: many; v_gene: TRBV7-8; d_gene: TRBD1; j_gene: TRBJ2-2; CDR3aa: CASSSRETDRGRGTGELFF; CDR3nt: TGTGCCAGCAGCTCCCGTGAGACCGACAGGGGACGCGGCACCGGGGAGCTGTTTTTT
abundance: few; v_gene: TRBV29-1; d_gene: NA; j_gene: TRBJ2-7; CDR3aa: CSVEDLYEQYF; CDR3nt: TGCAGCGTTGAGGACTTATACGAGCAGTACTTC
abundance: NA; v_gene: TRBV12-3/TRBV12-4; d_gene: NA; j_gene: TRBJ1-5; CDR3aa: CASSADRGNQPQHF; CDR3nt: TGTGCCAGCAGTGCTGACAGAGGCAATCAGCCCCAGCATTTT
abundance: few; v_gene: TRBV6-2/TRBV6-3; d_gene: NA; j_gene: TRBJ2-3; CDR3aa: CASSYGPISTQYF; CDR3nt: TGTGCCAGCAGTTACGGGCCAATCTCTACGCAGTATTTT
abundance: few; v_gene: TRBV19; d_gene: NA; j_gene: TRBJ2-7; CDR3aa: CASSMSLGTYEQYF; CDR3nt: TGTGCCAGTAGTATGTCCCTCGGGACCTACGAGCAGTACTTC
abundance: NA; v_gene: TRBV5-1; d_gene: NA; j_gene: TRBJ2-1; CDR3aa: CASSLGRAGNEQFF; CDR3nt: TGCGCCAGCAGCTTGGGTCGGGCGGGCAATGAGCAGTTCTTC
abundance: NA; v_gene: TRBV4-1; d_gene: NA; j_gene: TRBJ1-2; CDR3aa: CASSPRRGPDGYTF; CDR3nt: TGCGCCAGCAGCCCCCGGCGGGGGCCGGATGGCTACACCTTC